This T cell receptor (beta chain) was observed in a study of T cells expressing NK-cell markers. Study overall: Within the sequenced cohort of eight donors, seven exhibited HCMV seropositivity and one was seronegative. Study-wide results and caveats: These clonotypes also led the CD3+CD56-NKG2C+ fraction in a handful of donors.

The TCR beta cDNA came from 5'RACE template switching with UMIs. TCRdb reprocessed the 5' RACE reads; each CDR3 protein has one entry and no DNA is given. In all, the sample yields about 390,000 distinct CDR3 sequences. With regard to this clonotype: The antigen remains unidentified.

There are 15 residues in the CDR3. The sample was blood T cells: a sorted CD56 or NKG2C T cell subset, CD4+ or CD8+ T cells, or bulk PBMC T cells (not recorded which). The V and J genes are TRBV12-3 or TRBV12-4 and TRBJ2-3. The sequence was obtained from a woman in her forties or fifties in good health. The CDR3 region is CASSFAGVSTDTQYF.